Following are 16 T cell receptor beta chains from one sample sequenced in a study of cytotoxic CD8 clonotypes in ibrutinib-treated CLL. Assay used: immunoSEQ multiplex PCR; TCRdb lists only in-frame clones, some missing. The table shows 250,000 or so clones, with 60% to 75% occurring only once. The source material was PBMCs, sampled after 24 months of ibrutinib treatment. The source is a human donor with chronic lymphocytic leukemia.

The chain uses TRBV11-2 and TRBJ2-5, with 12 bases identical to TRBD2. The CDR3 is 15 residues long. The trim removed 1 base at V and 5 bases at J, leaving 2 bases unmatched. Germline CDR1 SGHAT, CDR2 FQNNGV. The CDR3 DNA reads as TGTGCCAGCAGCTTAGCTAGCGGGAGGGAGGAGACCCAGTACTTC. It translates to CASSLASGREETQYF.

V is TRBV2 and J is TRBJ2-2, with D uncertain. With 8 bases removed from V and 2 bases from J, the gap between germline ends came to 9 bases. The CDR3 contains 13 residues. From germline, CDR1 is SNHLY and CDR2 FYNNEI. The CDR3 here is CASDPSNTGELFF. CDR3 in DNA: TGTGCCAGCGACCCCAGTAACACCGGGGAGCTGTTTTTT.

J is TRBJ2-2 and V is TRBV29-1; D remains ambiguous. V was trimmed by 2 bases and J by 5 bases, leaving 3 bases between them. Per the germline V gene, CDR1 is SQVTM and CDR2 is ANQGSEA. The CDR3 spans 11 residues. CDR3: CSVEWTGELFF. Written as DNA, the CDR3 is TGCAGCGTTGAATGGACCGGGGAGCTGTTTTTT.

Only one count was recorded for this clone. The chain joins TRBV18 to TRBJ1-1; D call uncertain. V lost 3 bases and J lost 1, with 9 bases in between. CDR1 and CDR2 from the germline V gene are KGHSH and LQKENI. The CDR3 has 14 amino acids. The CDR3 loop is CASSPGGRNTEAFF. CDR3 DNA: TGTGCCAGCTCACCCGGAGGGCGGAACACTGAAGCTTTCTTT.

This chain links TRBV27 with TRBJ2-7, with TRBD2 as a possible D gene (6 bases). Germline lookup yields CDR1 MNHEY and CDR2 SMNVEV (reference sequence). The CDR3 has 11 residues. With 10 bases removed from V and 4 bases from J, the gap between germline ends came to 11 bases. The DNA of the CDR3 is TGTGCCACCACGCGGGGTTACGAGCAGTACTTC. Amino acids: CATTRGYEQYF.

The V gene is TRBV7-9, the J gene TRBJ2-7, with TRBD1 identical over 8 bases. Germline loops: CDR1 SEHNR, CDR2 FQNEAQ (reference sequence). V lost 5 bases and J lost 1; bases outside the gene matches: 7. This CDR3 has 15 amino acids. CDR3 in DNA: TGTGCCAGCAGCGTAGGACAGGGACGATCCTACGAGCAGTACTTC. Translating gives CASSVGQGRSYEQYF.

DNA for the CDR3: TGTGCCAGCAGTTCGGGGGACCCTCAATTTCAGCCCCAGCATTTT. It encodes CASSSGDPQFQPQHF. The gene calls are TRBV6-5 and TRBJ1-5, with D possibly TRBD1 on 5 matching bases. V gave up 4 bases and J gave up 6 bases, with 16 bases separating them. CDR3 size: 15 residues. CDR1 MNHEY and CDR2 SVGAGI come from the germline V gene.

The chain employs TRBV2 and TRBJ2-7; D is undetermined. Trimming removed 6 bases from V and 12 bases from J, with 15 bases in between. Germline CDR1 reads SNHLY; CDR2 reads FYNNEI. This CDR3 has 11 residues. As DNA, the CDR3 is TGTGCCAGCAGACTCATACAGAGACCGTACTTC. It is translated as CASRLIQRPYF.

This clone was detected once. The CDR3 DNA is TGTGCCAGCAGCCCGCGACAGCTTGCAACTAATGAAAAACTGTTTTTT. This encodes CASSPRQLATNEKLFF. The genes are TRBV4-2 and TRBJ1-4; perhaps TRBD1 as D (5 bases). The CDR3 is made up of 16 amino acids. Germline V gives CDR1 LGHNA, CDR2 YNFKEQ. V was shortened by 4 bases and J by 0 bases, with 12 bases between the two germline ends.

V gene TRBV19 combines with J gene TRBJ2-3; the match to TRBD2 covers 10 bases. This CDR3 spans 17 amino acids. With V trimmed by 5 bases and J by 9 bases, 17 bases remained unmatched. CDR1 is LNHDA and CDR2 is SQIVND in the germline V gene (reference sequence). This chain's CDR3 is CASSSPTSGVPGGTQYF. The CDR3 nucleotides read TGTGCCAGTAGTTCTCCAACTAGCGGGGTTCCGGGGGGGACGCAGTATTTT. Variable domain in full (rest from reference TRBV19 and TRBJ2-3): DGGITQSPKYLFRKEGQNVTLSCEQNLNHDAMYWYRQDPGQGLRLIYYSQIVNDFQKGDIAEGYSVSREKKESFPLTVTSAQKNPTAFYLCASSSPTSGVPGGTQYFGPGTRLTVL.

The chain links TRBV19 to TRBJ2-3; 7 nucleotides align to TRBD1. V shed 3 bases and J 4 bases; nucleotides not matched to a gene: 4. The CDR3 is 14 amino acids. The germline gives CDR1 LNHDA, CDR2 SQIVND (reference sequence). CDR3 sequence (DNA): TGTGCCAGTAGTATCCAGGGGGTCGCAGATACGCAGTATTTT. It translates to CASSIQGVADTQYF.

This clone was seen only a few times. The chain carries TRBV5-6 and TRBJ1-3, with D maybe TRBD1 (5 bases). The V gene lost 3 bases and the J gene lost 2 bases, with 9 bases spanning the gap. Germline V gives CDR1 SGHDT, CDR2 YYEEEE. This CDR3 has 14 residues. DNA for the CDR3: TGTGCCAGCAGCTCGACGGGGCCTGGAAACACCATATATTTT. This gives the protein CASSSTGPGNTIYF.

This clone was counted once. This sequence joins TRBV27 and TRBJ2-6, with unresolved D. The CDR3 runs to 15 residues. CDR1 is MNHEY, CDR2 SMNVEV, per germline (reference sequence). V dropped 4 bases and J dropped 0 bases, with 7 bases sitting between them. The CDR3 loop reads CASSSRPSGANVLTF. DNA of the CDR3: TGTGCCAGCAGTTCTCGCCCCTCTGGGGCCAACGTCCTGACTTTC.

The chain is built from TRBV30 and TRBJ2-5, with D perhaps TRBD2 (6 bases). Germline V gene lookup returns CDR1 GTSNPN and CDR2 SVGIG (reference sequence). This CDR3 spans 12 amino acids. In nucleotides, the CDR3 is TGTACTATCGGGAGCCCTCAAGAGACCCAGTACTTC. Protein: CTIGSPQETQYF.

The rearrangement joins TRBV29-1 to TRBJ2-7, with TRBD1 as a possible D gene (6 bases). The germline V gene encodes CDR1 SQVTM and CDR2 ANQGSEA. Trimming took off 1 base at V and 2 bases at J, with 12 bases between the two ends. CDR3 length: 14 amino acids. The CDR3 loop is CSVEGRTETYEQYF. For the CDR3, the DNA is TGCAGCGTTGAAGGACGGACAGAGACCTACGAGCAGTACTTC.

The gene calls are TRBV6-4 and TRBJ1-5, with D possibly TRBD1 on 5 matching bases. CDR3 length: 16 residues. The V end lost 5 bases, the J end lost 3 bases, and 17 bases lay between the germline ends. Germline CDR1 and CDR2: MRHNA and SNTAGT. The CDR3 loop is CASSQIKWGYNQPQHF. CDR3 sequence (DNA): TGTGCCAGCAGTCAAATTAAATGGGGGTACAATCAGCCCCAGCATTTT.